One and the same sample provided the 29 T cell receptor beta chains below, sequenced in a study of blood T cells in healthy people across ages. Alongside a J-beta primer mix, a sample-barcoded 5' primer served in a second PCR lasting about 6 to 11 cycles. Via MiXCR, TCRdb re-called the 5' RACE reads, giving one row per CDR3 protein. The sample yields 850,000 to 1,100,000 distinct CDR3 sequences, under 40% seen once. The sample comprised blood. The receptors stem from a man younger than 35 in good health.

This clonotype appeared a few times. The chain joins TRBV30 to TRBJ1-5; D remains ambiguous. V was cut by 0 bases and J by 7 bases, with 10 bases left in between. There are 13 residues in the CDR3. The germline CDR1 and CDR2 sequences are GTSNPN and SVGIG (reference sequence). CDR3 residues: CAWSVKGLQPQHF. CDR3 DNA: TGTGCCTGGAGTGTAAAAGGGCTGCAGCCCCAGCATTTT.

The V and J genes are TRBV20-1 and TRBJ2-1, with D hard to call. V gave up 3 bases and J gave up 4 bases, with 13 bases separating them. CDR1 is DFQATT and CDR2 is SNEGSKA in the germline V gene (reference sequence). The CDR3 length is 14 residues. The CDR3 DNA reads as TGCAGTGCTAGTGGCACTGGCCCTTACAATGAGCAGTTCTTC. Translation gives CSASGTGPYNEQFF.

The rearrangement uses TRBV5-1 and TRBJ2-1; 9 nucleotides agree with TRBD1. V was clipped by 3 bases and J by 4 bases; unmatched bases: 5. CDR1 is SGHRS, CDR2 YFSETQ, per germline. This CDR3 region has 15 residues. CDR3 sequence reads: CASSSGQGHYNEQFF. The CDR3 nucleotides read TGCGCCAGCAGCTCCGGACAGGGGCATTACAATGAGCAGTTCTTC.

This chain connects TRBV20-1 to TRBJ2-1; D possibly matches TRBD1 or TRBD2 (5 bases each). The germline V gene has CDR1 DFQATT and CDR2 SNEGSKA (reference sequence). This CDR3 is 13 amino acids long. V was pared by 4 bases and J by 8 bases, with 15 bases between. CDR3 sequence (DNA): TGCAGTGCTAACGCCAGGGAGTATTATGAGCAGTTCTTC. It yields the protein CSANAREYYEQFF.

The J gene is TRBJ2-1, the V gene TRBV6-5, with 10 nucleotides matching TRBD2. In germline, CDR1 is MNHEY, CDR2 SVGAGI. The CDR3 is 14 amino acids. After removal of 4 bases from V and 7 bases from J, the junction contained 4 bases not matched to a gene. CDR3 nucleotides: TGTGCCAGCAGTTCGGGACTAGCGCTAAATGAGCAGTTCTTC. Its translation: CASSSGLALNEQFF.

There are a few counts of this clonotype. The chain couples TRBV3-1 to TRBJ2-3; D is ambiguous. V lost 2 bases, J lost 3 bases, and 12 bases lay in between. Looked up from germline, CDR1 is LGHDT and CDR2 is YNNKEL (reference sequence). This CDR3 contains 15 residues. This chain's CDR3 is CASSQSVESTDTQYF. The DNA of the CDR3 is TGTGCCAGCAGCCAATCGGTAGAATCTACAGATACGCAGTATTTT.

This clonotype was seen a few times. In DNA, the CDR3 is TGCAGTGCAAACCCTCCGGGACAGGACCGATCACCCCTCCACTTT. Encoded protein: CSANPPGQDRSPLHF. This chain connects TRBV20-1 to TRBJ1-6, with TRBD1 identical over 8 bases. Per germline, CDR1 DFQATT and CDR2 SNEGSKA (reference sequence). V was pared by 6 bases and J by 10 bases, with 14 bases of the junction left unmatched. The CDR3 spans 15 residues.

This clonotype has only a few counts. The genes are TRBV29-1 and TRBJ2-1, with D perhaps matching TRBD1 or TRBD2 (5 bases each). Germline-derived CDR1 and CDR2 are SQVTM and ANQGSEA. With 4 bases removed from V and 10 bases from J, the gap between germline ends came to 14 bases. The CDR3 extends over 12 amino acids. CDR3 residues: CSVGPGWGEQFF. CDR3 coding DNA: TGCAGCGTTGGCCCAGGTTGGGGGGAGCAGTTCTTC.

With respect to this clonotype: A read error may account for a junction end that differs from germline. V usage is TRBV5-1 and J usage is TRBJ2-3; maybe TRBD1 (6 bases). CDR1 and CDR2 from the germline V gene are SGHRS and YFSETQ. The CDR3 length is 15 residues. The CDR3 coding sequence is TGCGCCGGCAGCTTACAGGGTATCGTGGGAGATACGCAGTATTTT. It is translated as CAGSLQGIVGDTQYF.

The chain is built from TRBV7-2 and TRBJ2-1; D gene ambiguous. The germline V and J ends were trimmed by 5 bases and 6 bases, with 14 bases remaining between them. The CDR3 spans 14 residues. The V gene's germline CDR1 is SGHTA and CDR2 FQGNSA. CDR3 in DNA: TGTGCCAGCAGCGGCCGGAGTGCATCCAATGAGCAGTTCTTC. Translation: CASSGRSASNEQFF.

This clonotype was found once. The CDR3 region has the DNA TGTGCCAGCAGTTGCAAAATAGGGGGGAGTAATGAGCAGTTCTTC. Translating gives CASSCKIGGSNEQFF. V is TRBV6-5 and J is TRBJ2-1; D may correspond to TRBD1 or TRBD2 (6 bases each). V was cut by 4 bases and J by 7 bases, with 17 bases left in between. Germline-derived CDR1 and CDR2 are MNHEY and SVGAGI. The CDR3 covers 15 residues.

Written as DNA, the CDR3 is TGCAGTGCTAGAGATACCCTAGCGGGGGGGAATGAGCAGTTCTTC. Amino acids: CSARDTLAGGNEQFF. The V and J genes are TRBV20-1 and TRBJ2-1, with 12 bases lining up with TRBD2. The CDR3 runs 15 residues. V dropped 0 bases and J dropped 7; count of bases not matched to a gene: 4. Germline V gene sequence: CDR1 DFQATT, CDR2 SNEGSKA (reference sequence).

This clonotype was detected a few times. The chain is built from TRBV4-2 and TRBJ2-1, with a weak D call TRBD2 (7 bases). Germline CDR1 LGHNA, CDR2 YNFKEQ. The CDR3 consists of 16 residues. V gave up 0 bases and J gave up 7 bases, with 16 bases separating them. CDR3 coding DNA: TGTGCCAGCAGCCAAGATCGAGGGGGGGCACGAAATGAGCAGTTCTTC. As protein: CASSQDRGGARNEQFF.

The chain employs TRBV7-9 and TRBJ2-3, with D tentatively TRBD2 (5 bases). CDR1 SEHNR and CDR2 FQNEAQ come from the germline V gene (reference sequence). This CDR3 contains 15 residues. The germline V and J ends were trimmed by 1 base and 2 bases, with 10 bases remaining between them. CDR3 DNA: TGTGCCAGCAGCTTAGGTCGGGGAGTCACAGATACGCAGTATTTT. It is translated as CASSLGRGVTDTQYF.

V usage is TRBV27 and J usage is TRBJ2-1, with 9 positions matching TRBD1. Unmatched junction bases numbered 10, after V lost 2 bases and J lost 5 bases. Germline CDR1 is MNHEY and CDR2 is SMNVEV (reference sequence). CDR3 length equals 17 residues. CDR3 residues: CASSLKGDRVFDNEQFF. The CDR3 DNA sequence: TGTGCCAGCAGTTTAAAAGGGGACAGGGTCTTTGACAATGAGCAGTTCTTC.

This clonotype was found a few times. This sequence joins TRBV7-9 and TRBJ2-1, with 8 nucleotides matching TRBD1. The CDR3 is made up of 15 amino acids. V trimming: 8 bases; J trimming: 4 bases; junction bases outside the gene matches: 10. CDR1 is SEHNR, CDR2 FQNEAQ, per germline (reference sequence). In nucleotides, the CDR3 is TGTGCCAGCGCCGCAATGGACAGGGCTTACAATGAGCAGTTCTTC. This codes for CASAAMDRAYNEQFF.

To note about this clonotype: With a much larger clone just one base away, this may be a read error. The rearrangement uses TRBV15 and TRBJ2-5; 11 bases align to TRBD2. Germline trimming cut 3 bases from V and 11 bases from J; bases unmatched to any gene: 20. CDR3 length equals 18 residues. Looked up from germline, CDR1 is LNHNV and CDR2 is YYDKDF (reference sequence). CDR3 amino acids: CATSRKSGLAASYNEQYF. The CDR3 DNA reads TGTGCCACCAGCAGGAAGTCGGGACTAGCGGCGTCCTACAATGAGCAGTACTTC.

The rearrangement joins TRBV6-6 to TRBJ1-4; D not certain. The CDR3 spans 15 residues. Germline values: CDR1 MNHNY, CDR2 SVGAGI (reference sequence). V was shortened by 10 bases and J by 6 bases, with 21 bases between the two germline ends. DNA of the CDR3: TGTGCCATCAGAGGCGGGGTCGTACCGGATGAAAAACTGTTTTTT. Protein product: CAIRGGVVPDEKLFF.

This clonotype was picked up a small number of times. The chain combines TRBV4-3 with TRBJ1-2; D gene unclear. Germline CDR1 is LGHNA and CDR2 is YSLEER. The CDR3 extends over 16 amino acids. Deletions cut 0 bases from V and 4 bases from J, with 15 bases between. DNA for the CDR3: TGCGCCAGCAGCCAAGACTCGACGGGAGGTGGCTATGGCTACACCTTC. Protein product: CASSQDSTGGGYGYTF.

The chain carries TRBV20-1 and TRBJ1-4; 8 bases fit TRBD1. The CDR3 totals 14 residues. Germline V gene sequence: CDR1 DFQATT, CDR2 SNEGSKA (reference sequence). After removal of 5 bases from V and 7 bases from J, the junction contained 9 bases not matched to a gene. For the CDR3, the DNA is TGCAGTGCTGTCTCAGGGGGCGTTGGTGAAAAACTGTTTTTT. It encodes CSAVSGGVGEKLFF.

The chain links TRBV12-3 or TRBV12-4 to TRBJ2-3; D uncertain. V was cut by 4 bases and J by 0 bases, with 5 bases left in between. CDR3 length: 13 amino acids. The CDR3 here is CASSCTSTDTQYF. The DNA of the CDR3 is TGTGCCAGCAGTTGCACTAGCACAGATACGCAGTATTTT.

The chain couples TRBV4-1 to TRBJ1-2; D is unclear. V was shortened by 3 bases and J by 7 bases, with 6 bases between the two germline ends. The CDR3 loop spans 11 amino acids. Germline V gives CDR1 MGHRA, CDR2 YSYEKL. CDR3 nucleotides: TGCGCCAGCAGCCAGCGTTTTGGCTACACCTTC. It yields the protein CASSQRFGYTF.

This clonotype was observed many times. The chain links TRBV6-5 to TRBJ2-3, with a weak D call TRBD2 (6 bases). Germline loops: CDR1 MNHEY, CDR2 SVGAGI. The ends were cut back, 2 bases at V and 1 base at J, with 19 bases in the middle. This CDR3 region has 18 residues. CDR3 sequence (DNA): TGTGCCAGCAGTTACAGGGAGGTTTGGAACCGCGGCACAGATACGCAGTATTTT. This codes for CASSYREVWNRGTDTQYF.

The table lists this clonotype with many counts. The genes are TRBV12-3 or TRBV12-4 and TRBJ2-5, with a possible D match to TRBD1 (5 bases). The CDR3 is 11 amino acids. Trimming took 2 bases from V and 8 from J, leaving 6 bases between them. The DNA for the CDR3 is TGTGCCAGCAGTTTAAGGGGAACCCAGTACTTC. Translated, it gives CASSLRGTQYF.

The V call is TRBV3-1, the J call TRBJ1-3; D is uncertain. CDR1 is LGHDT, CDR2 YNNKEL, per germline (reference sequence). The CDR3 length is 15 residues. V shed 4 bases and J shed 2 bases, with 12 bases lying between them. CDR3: CASSPQASAGNTIYF. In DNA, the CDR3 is TGTGCCAGCAGCCCCCAGGCTAGCGCTGGAAACACCATATATTTT.

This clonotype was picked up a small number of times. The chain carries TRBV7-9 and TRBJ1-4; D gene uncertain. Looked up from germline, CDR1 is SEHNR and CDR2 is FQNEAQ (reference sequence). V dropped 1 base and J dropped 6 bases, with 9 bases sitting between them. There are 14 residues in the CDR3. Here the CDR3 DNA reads TGTGCCAGCAGCTTAGGAGACGACGATGAAAAACTGTTTTTT. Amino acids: CASSLGDDDEKLFF.

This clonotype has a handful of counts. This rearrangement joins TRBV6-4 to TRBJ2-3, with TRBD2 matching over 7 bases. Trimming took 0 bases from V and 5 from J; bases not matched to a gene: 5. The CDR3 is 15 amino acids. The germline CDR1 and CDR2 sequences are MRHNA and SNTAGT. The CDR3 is CASSDSGGERDTQYF. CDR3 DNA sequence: TGTGCCAGCAGTGACTCGGGGGGGGAACGAGATACGCAGTATTTT.

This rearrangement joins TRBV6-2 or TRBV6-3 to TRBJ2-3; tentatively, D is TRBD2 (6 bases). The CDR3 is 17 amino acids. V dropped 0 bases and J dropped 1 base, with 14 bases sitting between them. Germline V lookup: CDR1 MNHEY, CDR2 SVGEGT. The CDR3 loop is CASSYSMASDRTDTQYF. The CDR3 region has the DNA TGTGCCAGCAGTTACTCGATGGCTAGCGACCGCACAGATACGCAGTATTTT.

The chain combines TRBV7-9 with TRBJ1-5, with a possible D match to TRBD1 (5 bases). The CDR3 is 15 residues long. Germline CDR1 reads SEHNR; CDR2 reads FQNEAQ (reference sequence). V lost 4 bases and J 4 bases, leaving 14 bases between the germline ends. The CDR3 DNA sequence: TGTGCCAGCAGCTCGGGGGTACCGAGGAATCAGCCCCAGCATTTT. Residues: CASSSGVPRNQPQHF.